These 26 T cell receptor beta chains share one sample of origin, sequenced in a study of shared clonotypes between healthy human individuals. CD45RO-negative, CCR7-positively selected cells formed the naive CD8 fraction, excluding terminally differentiated effector memory CD45RA+ cells. Repertoires were generated with immunoSEQ multiplex PCR, while TCRdb's copy carries only in-frame clones and drops some. The data show around 2,000,000 clones, roughly 94% seen once. The sequencing sample was made of naive CD8+ T cells sorted from blood. The receptors were gathered from a man aged 18-30 years in good health.

V gene TRBV11-2 combines with J gene TRBJ2-1; the D call may be TRBD1 or TRBD2 (6 bases each). With 5 bases removed from V and 6 bases from J, the gap between germline ends came to 14 bases. The length of the CDR3 is 14 residues. Germline V gives CDR1 SGHAT, CDR2 FQNNGV. The CDR3 DNA sequence: TGTGCCAGCAGCCAAAGTTCGGGGGCCAATGAGCAGTTCTTC. Its protein is CASSQSSGANEQFF.

The chain uses TRBV5-5 and TRBJ1-1, with D uncertain. CDR3 length equals 13 residues. With 1 base removed from V and 7 bases from J, the gap between germline ends came to 11 bases. CDR1 and CDR2 (germline): SGHKS, YYEKEE (reference sequence). The CDR3, as DNA: TGTGCCAGCAGCTTGTTTGGGTTGAGTGAAGCTTTCTTT. This gives the protein CASSLFGLSEAFF. The complete variable domain, with remaining parts taken from reference TRBV5-5 and TRBJ1-1, reads DAGVTQSPTHLIKTRGQQVTLRCSPISGHKSVSWYQQVLGQGPQFIFQYYEKEERGRGNFPDRFSARQFPNYSSELNVNALLLGDSALYLCASSLFGLSEAFFGQGTRLTVV.

The V and J genes are TRBV7-9 and TRBJ2-5; TRBD1 matches at 10 bases. The V gene's germline CDR1 is SEHNR and CDR2 FQNEAQ (reference sequence). This CDR3 has 16 amino acids. The ends lost 3 bases at V and 1 base at J; junction bases unmatched: 5. This CDR3 is CASSLSGQGVQETQYF. As DNA, the CDR3 is TGTGCCAGCAGCTTGTCAGGACAGGGGGTCCAAGAGACCCAGTACTTC. Full variable domain (missing parts from reference TRBV7-9 and TRBJ2-5): DTGVSQNPRHKITKRGQNVTFRCDPISEHNRLYWYRQTLGQGPEFLTYFQNEAQLEKSRLLSDRFSAERPKGSFSTLEIQRTEQGDSAMYLCASSLSGQGVQETQYFGPGTRLLVL.

Comments on this clone: Other DNA sequences within the sample encode an identical CDR3. The chain combines TRBV2 with TRBJ2-5, with D unresolved. V lost 4 bases, J lost 2 bases, and 8 bases lay in between. Germline CDR1 is SNHLY and CDR2 is FYNNEI. This CDR3 spans 13 amino acids. In DNA, the CDR3 is TGTGCCAGCAGTGGAGTGGGACAAGAGACCCAGTACTTC. As protein: CASSGVGQETQYF.

Worth noting for this clone: Other DNA variants within this sample encode the same CDR3. CDR3 sequence reads: CASSLTGELFF. CDR3 sequence (DNA): TGTGCCAGCAGCTTAACAGGGGAGCTGTTTTTT. The V call is TRBV7-9, the J call TRBJ2-2, with D unclear. Germline values: CDR1 SEHNR, CDR2 FQNEAQ (reference sequence). The CDR3 length is 11 residues. V was pared by 2 bases and J by 8 bases, with 3 bases between.

The gene calls are TRBV11-2 and TRBJ1-5; 9 nucleotides align to TRBD1. Trimming removed 1 base from V and 0 bases from J; junction bases left unmatched: 1. The CDR3 contains 16 residues. Germline V gives CDR1 SGHAT, CDR2 FQNNGV. The CDR3 sequence: CASSLGQGGSNQPQHF. CDR3 DNA sequence: TGTGCCAGCAGCTTAGGACAGGGGGGTAGCAATCAGCCCCAGCATTTT.

This clone was picked up one time. The chain links TRBV4-3 to TRBJ2-5; TRBD2 agrees at 11 bases. The CDR3 spans 17 residues. Germline V gene lookup returns CDR1 LGHNA and CDR2 YSLEER. Trimming cost V 0 bases and J 4 bases; bases outside gene matches: 7. Here the CDR3 reads CASSQETLAGGIETQYF. As DNA, the CDR3 is TGCGCCAGCAGCCAAGAAACTCTAGCGGGAGGTATAGAGACCCAGTACTTC.

The chain joins TRBV27 to TRBJ1-1, with D possibly being TRBD1 (5 bases). CDR1 MNHEY and CDR2 SMNVEV come from the germline V gene (reference sequence). Trimming removed 6 bases at V and 3 bases at J, with 17 bases between. The CDR3 loop spans 15 amino acids. CDR3 sequence reads: CASSLRDWGDTEAFF. CDR3 coding DNA: TGTGCCAGCAGCCTCCGGGACTGGGGGGACACTGAAGCTTTCTTT.

This sequence joins TRBV2 and TRBJ1-1, with TRBD1 matching over 8 bases. The CDR3 runs to 14 residues. Germline CDR1 and CDR2: SNHLY and FYNNEI. Unmatched junction bases numbered 6, after V lost 3 bases and J lost 6 bases. As DNA, the CDR3 is TGTGCCAGCAGTGATCGAGACAGGGGTGCTGAAGCTTTCTTT. Its protein product is CASSDRDRGAEAFF.

Turning to this clone: Other DNA sequences in the same sample also yield this CDR3. The chain joins TRBV6-5 to TRBJ2-1; 8 positions agree with TRBD1. Germline V gives CDR1 MNHEY, CDR2 SVGAGI. The junction had 1 base not matched to a gene; V was cut back by 2 bases and J by 4 bases. CDR3 length: 14 amino acids. DNA of the CDR3: TGTGCCAGCAGTTACGGGACAGGTTACAATGAGCAGTTCTTC. The encoded protein is CASSYGTGYNEQFF.

The chain joins TRBV29-1 to TRBJ2-2; TRBD1 aligns across 8 bases. V dropped 7 bases and J dropped 1; count of bases not matched to a gene: 2. The CDR3 totals 13 residues. Germline lookup yields CDR1 SQVTM and CDR2 ANQGSEA. The chain's CDR3 is CSGGQENTGELFF. Written as DNA, the CDR3 is TGCAGCGGGGGACAGGAGAACACCGGGGAGCTGTTTTTT.

The rearrangement links TRBV28 to TRBJ1-2, with TRBD1 matching 7 bases. Germline CDR1 reads MDHEN; CDR2 reads SYDVKM. With V trimmed by 7 bases and J by 5 bases, 16 bases remained unmatched. CDR3 size: 16 residues. CDR3 DNA sequence: TGTGCCAGCACCCAGACAGGGAAGGCAGTATATTATGGCTACACCTTC. Protein: CASTQTGKAVYYGYTF.

This chain links TRBV6-5 with TRBJ1-4; tentatively, D is TRBD1 (6 bases). Per the germline V gene, CDR1 is MNHEY and CDR2 is SVGAGI. The CDR3 has 14 residues. With 6 bases removed from V and 7 bases from J, the gap between germline ends came to 15 bases. The chain's CDR3 is CASSPLRGGEKLFF. CDR3 sequence (DNA): TGTGCCAGCAGCCCCTTGAGGGGGGGTGAAAAACTGTTTTTT.

As concerns this clone: Other DNA sequences in this specimen translate into the identical CDR3. This chain connects TRBV2 to TRBJ2-2; D gene unclear. The ends were cut back, 5 bases at V and 5 bases at J, with 3 bases in the middle. The CDR3 contains 11 residues. Germline V CDR1 and CDR2: SNHLY, FYNNEI. The CDR3 protein is CASSNTGELFF. DNA of the CDR3: TGTGCCAGCAGTAATACCGGGGAGCTGTTTTTT.

V gene TRBV19 combines with J gene TRBJ2-7; D gene unclear. In germline, CDR1 is LNHDA, CDR2 SQIVND (reference sequence). This CDR3 has 15 residues. With 0 bases removed from V and 3 bases from J, the gap between germline ends came to 12 bases. The CDR3 loop is CASSIDSGKGYEQYF. CDR3 bases: TGTGCCAGTAGTATAGATTCAGGCAAGGGCTACGAGCAGTACTTC. Filled out from reference TRBV19 and TRBJ2-7, the complete variable domain reads DGGITQSPKYLFRKEGQNVTLSCEQNLNHDAMYWYRQDPGQGLRLIYYSQIVNDFQKGDIAEGYSVSREKKESFPLTVTSAQKNPTAFYLCASSIDSGKGYEQYFGPGTRLTVT.

This clone was detected only once. The chain uses TRBV4-3 and TRBJ1-4, with TRBD1 as a possible D gene (5 bases). V lost 4 bases and J 8 bases, leaving 17 bases between the germline ends. Germline V gene data show CDR1 as LGHNA and CDR2 as YSLEER. This CDR3 is built from 15 residues. The CDR3 here is CASSPSGGVYEKLFF. The DNA of the CDR3 is TGCGCCAGCAGCCCCTCGGGGGGGGTATACGAAAAACTGTTTTTT.

The chain has TRBV5-1 and TRBJ1-2; the D gene is possibly TRBD1 (6 bases). The CDR3 length is 14 residues. V lost 0 bases, J lost 10 bases, and 16 bases lay in between. Germline V gives CDR1 SGHRS, CDR2 YFSETQ. In nucleotides, the CDR3 is TGCGCCAGCAGCTTGGGGCCAGGGGACACTTACTACACCTTC. It translates to CASSLGPGDTYYTF.

The V call is TRBV7-9, the J call TRBJ2-5, with D possibly matching TRBD1 (5 bases). The CDR3 has 14 amino acids. Between the trimmed V and J ends, which lost 5 bases and 5 bases, there was a span of 15 bases. Germline V lookup: CDR1 SEHNR, CDR2 FQNEAQ (reference sequence). The CDR3 DNA is TGTGCCAGCAGCGATCCAAGGGGCTGGGAGACCCAGTACTTC. Translated: CASSDPRGWETQYF.

V is TRBV7-9 and J is TRBJ2-7; TRBD1 or TRBD2 may be the D gene (6 bases each). From germline, CDR1 is SEHNR and CDR2 FQNEAQ (reference sequence). Between the trimmed V and J ends, which lost 4 bases and 3 bases, there was a span of 13 bases. CDR3 size: 14 residues. In DNA, the CDR3 is TGTGCCAGCAGCTCCGCGGGGACAATCTACGAGCAGTACTTC. The encoded protein is CASSSAGTIYEQYF. Together with reference TRBV7-9 and TRBJ2-7, the CDR3 gives the full variable domain: DTGVSQNPRHKITKRGQNVTFRCDPISEHNRLYWYRQTLGQGPEFLTYFQNEAQLEKSRLLSDRFSAERPKGSFSTLEIQRTEQGDSAMYLCASSSAGTIYEQYFGPGTRLTVT.

In the case of this clone: This sample also contains other DNA sequences that code for the same CDR3. The chain recombines TRBV9 with TRBJ2-2; 7 nucleotides align to TRBD2. This CDR3 region has 15 residues. V lost 0 bases, J lost 5 bases, and 4 bases stayed unmatched. Germline V gives CDR1 SGDLS, CDR2 YYNGEE. The CDR3 DNA reads as TGTGCCAGCAGCGTAGCGGGGGGATCGACCGGGGAGCTGTTTTTT. Protein: CASSVAGGSTGELFF.

The V and J genes are TRBV7-8 and TRBJ1-4; TRBD1 matches 8 bases. CDR1 and CDR2 from the germline V gene are SGHVS and FQNEAQ. V shed 3 bases, J shed 8 bases, and the junction held 8 bases outside the gene matches. The CDR3 runs 15 residues. The CDR3 DNA reads as TGTGCCAGCAGCTTGTACCAGGGGGCCGAAGAAAAACTGTTTTTT. This translates into CASSLYQGAEEKLFF.

The chain is built from TRBV4-1 and TRBJ2-7, with TRBD2 matching 8 bases. Germline values: CDR1 MGHRA, CDR2 YSYEKL. J was trimmed by 1 base and V by 4 bases; bases with no gene match: 3. The CDR3 loop spans 14 amino acids. CDR3 sequence reads: CASSLGGGSYEQYF. The CDR3 DNA follows: TGCGCCAGCAGCCTCGGGGGGGGATCCTACGAGCAGTACTTC.

Remarks on this clone: This CDR3 is also generated by other DNA sequences in the sample. The chain employs TRBV7-9 and TRBJ2-7, with 8 bases that match TRBD1. The CDR3 is 12 amino acids. V was pared by 5 bases and J by 4 bases, with 1 base of the junction left unmatched. In germline, CDR1 is SEHNR, CDR2 FQNEAQ (reference sequence). CDR3 bases: TGTGCCAGCAGCGGACAGGGTTACGAGCAGTACTTC. The encoded protein is CASSGQGYEQYF.

The chain couples TRBV27 to TRBJ2-7; 11 bases agree with TRBD1. The CDR3 is 13 residues long. Germline loops: CDR1 MNHEY, CDR2 SMNVEV (reference sequence). Unmatched junction bases numbered 3, after V lost 8 bases and J lost 3 bases. For the CDR3, the DNA is TGTGCCAGCGGGGACAGGGGGTACTACGAGCAGTACTTC. Translated, it gives CASGDRGYYEQYF.

About this clone: Different DNA sequences within this sample yield the same CDR3. The V and J genes are TRBV7-9 and TRBJ2-2; D uncertain. The CDR3 contains 13 residues. Germline assignment: CDR1 SEHNR and CDR2 FQNEAQ (reference sequence). Trimming cost V 3 bases and J 5 bases, with 7 bases left between them. The CDR3 sequence is CASSFSETGELFF. CDR3 sequence (DNA): TGTGCCAGCAGCTTCTCAGAGACCGGGGAGCTGTTTTTT. Full variable domain (outside the CDR3, taken from reference TRBV7-9 and TRBJ2-2): DTGVSQNPRHKITKRGQNVTFRCDPISEHNRLYWYRQTLGQGPEFLTYFQNEAQLEKSRLLSDRFSAERPKGSFSTLEIQRTEQGDSAMYLCASSFSETGELFFGEGSRLTVL.

The chain carries TRBV11-2 and TRBJ1-2; D call uncertain. V dropped 0 bases and J dropped 3 bases, with 11 bases sitting between them. The CDR3 has 15 residues. The V gene's germline CDR1 is SGHAT and CDR2 FQNNGV. CDR3: CASSLELDVHYGYTF. CDR3 DNA: TGTGCCAGCAGCTTAGAACTCGACGTGCACTATGGCTACACCTTC.